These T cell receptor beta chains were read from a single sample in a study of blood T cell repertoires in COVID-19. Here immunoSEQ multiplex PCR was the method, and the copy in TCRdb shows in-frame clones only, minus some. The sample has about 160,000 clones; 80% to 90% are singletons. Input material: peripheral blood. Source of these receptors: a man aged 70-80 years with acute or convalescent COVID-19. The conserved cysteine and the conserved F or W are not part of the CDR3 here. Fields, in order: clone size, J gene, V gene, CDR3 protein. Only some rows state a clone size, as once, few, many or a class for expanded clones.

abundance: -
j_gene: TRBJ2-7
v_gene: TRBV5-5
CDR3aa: ASSLVWGHEQY

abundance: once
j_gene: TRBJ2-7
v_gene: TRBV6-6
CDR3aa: ASSHSRDRVGGTGFEQY

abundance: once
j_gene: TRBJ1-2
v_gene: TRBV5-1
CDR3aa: ASSPTLDRGGNGYT

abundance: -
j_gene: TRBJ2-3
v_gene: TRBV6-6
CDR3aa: ASSYAPSYGDTQY

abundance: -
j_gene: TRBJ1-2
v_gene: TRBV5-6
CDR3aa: ASSLFPDRGGGYT

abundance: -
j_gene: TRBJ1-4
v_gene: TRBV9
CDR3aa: ASSATSGQGGEKLF

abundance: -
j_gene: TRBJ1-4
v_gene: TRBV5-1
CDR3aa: ASSWDRATTNEKLF

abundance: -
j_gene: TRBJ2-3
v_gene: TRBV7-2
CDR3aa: ASSPVAGRTDTQY

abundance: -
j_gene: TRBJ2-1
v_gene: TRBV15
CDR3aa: ATSRDSSGSGNEQF

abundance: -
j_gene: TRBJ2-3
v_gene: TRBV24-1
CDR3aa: ATSDFVSKPGQGVRTDTQY

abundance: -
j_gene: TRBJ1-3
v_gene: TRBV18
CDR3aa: ASSPENRNSLSGNTIY

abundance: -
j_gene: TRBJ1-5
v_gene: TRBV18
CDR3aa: ASSPPPGQPQH

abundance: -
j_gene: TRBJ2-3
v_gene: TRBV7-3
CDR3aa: ASSLMGGTLTDTQY

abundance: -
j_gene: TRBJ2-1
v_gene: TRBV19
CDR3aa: ASSLRLAGANNEQF

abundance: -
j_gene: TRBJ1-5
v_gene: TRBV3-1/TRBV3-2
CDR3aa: ASSQDGGNQPQH

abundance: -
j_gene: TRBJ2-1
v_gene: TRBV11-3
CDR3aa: ASSFGRENEQF

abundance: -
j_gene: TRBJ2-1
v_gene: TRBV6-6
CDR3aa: ASSYSSPAGEQF

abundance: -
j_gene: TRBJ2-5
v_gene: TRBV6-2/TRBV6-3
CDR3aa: ASSSASGNGETQY

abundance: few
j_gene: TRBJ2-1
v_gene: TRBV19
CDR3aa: ASSSSGSILF

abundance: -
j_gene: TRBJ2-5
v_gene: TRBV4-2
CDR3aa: ASSQVFGGQETQY

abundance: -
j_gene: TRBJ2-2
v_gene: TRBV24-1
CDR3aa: ATTPGGTDNTGELF

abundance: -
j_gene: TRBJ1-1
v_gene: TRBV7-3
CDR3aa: ASSPGQGAEAF

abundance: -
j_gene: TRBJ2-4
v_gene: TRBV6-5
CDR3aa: ASSYGPENIQY

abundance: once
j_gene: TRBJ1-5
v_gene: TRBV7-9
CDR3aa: AIAAIDSNQPQH

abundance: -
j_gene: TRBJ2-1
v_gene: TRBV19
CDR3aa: ASSKLAGERNEQF

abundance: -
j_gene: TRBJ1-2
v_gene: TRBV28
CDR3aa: ASSSTGYFSYGYT

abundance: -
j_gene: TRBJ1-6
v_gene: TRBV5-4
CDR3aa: ASSLGQGGNSPLH

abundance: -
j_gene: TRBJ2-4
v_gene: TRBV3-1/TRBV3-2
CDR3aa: ASSQVVSGSPNIQY

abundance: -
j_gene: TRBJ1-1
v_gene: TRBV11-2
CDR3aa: ASSPGTGHIFTEAF

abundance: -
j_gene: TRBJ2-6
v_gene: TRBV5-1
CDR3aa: ASSFPSASGANVLT

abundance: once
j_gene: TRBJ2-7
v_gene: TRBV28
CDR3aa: ATTLGGEQY

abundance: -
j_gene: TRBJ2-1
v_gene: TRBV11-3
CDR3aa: ASSHTVGEQF

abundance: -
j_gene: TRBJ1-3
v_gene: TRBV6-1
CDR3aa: ASSEDRGNTIY

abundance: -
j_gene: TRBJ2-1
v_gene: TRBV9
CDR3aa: ASSVEQREYNEQF

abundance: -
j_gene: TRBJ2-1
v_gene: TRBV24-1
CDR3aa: ATSVSGNDEQF

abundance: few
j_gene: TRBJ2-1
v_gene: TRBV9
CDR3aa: ASSVVAAELNEQF

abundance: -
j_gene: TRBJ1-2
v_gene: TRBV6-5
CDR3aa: ASSYSPGDGYT

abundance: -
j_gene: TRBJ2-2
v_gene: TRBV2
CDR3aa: ASSRRGGPSNTGELF

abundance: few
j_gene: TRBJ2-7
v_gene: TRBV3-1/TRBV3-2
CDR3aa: ASSQDTQRIYEQY

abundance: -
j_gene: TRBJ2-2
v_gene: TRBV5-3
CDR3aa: ARSLGLAGGTGELF

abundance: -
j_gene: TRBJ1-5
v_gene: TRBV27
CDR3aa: ASSLIPRDNQPQH

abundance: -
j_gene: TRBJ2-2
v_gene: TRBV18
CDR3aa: ASSPGQGSGELF

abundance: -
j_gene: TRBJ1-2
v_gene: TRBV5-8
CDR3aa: ASSFRAPGDYGYT

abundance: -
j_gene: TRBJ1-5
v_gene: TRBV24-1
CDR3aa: ATRRTFLDRGNPQPQH

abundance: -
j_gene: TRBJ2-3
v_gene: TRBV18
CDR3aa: ASSPFTSGSSDTQY

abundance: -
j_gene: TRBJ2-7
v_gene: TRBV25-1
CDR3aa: ASSDYYEQY

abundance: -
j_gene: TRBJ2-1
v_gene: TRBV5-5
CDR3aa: ASSSGTGSYNEQF

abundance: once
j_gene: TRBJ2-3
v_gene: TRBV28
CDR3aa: ASSPPGQGRIRTQY

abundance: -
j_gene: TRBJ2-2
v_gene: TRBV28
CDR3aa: ASTPSRGLASTGELF